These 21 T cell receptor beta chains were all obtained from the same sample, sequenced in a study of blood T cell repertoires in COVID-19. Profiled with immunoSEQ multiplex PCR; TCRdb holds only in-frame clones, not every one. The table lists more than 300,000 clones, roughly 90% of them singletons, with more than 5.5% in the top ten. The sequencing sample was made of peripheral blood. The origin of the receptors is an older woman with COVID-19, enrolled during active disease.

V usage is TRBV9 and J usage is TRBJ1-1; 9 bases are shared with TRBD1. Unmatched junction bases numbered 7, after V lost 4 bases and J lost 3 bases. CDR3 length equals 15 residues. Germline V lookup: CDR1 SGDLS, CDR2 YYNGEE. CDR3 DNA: TGTGCCAGCAGCATGGGACAGGGATGGGACACTGAAGCTTTCTTT. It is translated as CASSMGQGWDTEAFF. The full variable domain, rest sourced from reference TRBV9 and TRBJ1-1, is DSGVTQTPKHLITATGQRVTLRCSPRSGDLSVYWYQQSLDQGLQFLIQYYNGEERAKGNILERFSAQQFPDLHSELNLSSLELGDSALYFCASSMGQGWDTEAFFGQGTRLTVV.

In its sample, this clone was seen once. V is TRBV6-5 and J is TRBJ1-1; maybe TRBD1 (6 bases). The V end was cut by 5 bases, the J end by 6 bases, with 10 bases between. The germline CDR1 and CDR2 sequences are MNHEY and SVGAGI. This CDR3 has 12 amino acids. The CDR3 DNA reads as TGTGCCAGCAGTCCTTACAGGGCTGAAGCTTTCTTT. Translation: CASSPYRAEAFF.

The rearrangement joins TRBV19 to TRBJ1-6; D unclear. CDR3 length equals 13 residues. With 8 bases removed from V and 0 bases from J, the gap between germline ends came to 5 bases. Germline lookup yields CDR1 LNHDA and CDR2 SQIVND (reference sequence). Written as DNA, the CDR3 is TGTGCCAGTGGGAGCTCCTATAATTCACCCCTCCACTTT. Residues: CASGSSYNSPLHF.

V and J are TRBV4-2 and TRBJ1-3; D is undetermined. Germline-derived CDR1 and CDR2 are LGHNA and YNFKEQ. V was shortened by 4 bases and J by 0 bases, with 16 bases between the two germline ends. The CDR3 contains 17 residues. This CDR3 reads CASSPSRTGNSGNTIYF. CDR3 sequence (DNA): TGTGCCAGCAGCCCAAGTCGGACGGGGAACTCTGGAAACACCATATATTTT.

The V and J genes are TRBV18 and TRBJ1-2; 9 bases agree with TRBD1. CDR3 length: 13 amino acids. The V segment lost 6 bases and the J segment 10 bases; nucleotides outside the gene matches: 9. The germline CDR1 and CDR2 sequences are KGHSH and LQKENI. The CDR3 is CASSPGTGSDYTF. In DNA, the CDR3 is TGTGCCAGCTCCCCCGGGACAGGGAGCGACTACACCTTC.

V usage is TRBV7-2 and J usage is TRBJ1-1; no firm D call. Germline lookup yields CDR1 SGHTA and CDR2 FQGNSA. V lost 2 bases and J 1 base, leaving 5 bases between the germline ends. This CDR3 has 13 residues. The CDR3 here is CASSLMANTEAFF. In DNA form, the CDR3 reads TGTGCCAGCAGCTTAATGGCGAACACTGAAGCTTTCTTT.

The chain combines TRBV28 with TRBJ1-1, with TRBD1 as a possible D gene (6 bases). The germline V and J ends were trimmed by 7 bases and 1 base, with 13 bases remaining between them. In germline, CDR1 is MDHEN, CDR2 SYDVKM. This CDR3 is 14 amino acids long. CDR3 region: CASTSGGANTEAFF. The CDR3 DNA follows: TGTGCCAGCACCTCCGGGGGGGCGAACACTGAAGCTTTCTTT.

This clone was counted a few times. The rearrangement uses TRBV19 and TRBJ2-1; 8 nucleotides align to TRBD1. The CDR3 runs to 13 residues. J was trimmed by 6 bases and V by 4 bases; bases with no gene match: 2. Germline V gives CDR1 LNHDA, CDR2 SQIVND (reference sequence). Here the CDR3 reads CASSRTGPNEQFF. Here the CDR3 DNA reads TGTGCCAGTAGTAGGACAGGGCCCAATGAGCAGTTCTTC.

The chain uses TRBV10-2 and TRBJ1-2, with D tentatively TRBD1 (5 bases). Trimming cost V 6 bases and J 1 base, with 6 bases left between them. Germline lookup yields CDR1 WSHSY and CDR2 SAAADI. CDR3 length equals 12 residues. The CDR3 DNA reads TGCGCCAGCAGAGACAGTAACTATGGCTACACCTTC. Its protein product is CASRDSNYGYTF.

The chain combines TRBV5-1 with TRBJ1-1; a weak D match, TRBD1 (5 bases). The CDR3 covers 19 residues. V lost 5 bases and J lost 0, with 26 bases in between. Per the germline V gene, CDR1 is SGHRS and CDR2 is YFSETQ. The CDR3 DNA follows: TGCGCCAGCAGACATGGGCTAGGGGCAGGCGGCTTTATGAACACTGAAGCTTTCTTT. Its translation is CASRHGLGAGGFMNTEAFF.

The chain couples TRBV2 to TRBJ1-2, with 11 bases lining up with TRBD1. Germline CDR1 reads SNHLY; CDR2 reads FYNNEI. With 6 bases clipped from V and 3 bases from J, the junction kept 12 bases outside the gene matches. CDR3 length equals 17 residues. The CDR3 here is CASSHDRMDRGHYGYTF. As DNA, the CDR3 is TGTGCCAGCAGCCACGACCGAATGGACAGGGGGCACTATGGCTACACCTTC.

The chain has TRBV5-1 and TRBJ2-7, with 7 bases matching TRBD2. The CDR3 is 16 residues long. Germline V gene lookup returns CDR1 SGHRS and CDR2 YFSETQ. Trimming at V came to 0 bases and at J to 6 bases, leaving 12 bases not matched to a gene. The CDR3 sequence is CASSLASGTYPGEQYF. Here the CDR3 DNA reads TGCGCCAGCAGCTTGGCCAGCGGGACCTACCCAGGCGAGCAGTACTTC.

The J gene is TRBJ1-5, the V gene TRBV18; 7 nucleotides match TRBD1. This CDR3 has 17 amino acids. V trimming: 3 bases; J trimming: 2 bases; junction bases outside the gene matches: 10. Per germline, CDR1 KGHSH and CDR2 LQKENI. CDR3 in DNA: TGTGCCAGCTCACCTACTACAGGGGACCCTCGCAATCAGCCCCAGCATTTT. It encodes CASSPTTGDPRNQPQHF.

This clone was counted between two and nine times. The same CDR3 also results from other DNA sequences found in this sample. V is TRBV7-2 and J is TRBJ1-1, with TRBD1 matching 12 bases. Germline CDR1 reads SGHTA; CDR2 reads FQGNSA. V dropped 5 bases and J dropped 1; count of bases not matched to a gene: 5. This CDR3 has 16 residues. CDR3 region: CASSRDRGRRNTEAFF. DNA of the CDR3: TGTGCCAGCAGCCGGGACAGGGGGCGCCGGAACACTGAAGCTTTCTTT.

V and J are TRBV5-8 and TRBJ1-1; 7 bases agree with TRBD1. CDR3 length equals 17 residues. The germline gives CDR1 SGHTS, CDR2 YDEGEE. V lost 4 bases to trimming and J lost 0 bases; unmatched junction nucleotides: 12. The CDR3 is CASSTDRFFIMNTEAFF. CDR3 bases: TGTGCCAGCAGCACGGACAGGTTCTTTATTATGAACACTGAAGCTTTCTTT.

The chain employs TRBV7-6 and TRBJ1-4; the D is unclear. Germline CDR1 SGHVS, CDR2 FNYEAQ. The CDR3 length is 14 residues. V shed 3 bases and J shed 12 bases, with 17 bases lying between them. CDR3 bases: TGTGCCAGCAGCTTGATAGGACCCGCGGAGGAACTGTTTTTT. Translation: CASSLIGPAEELFF.

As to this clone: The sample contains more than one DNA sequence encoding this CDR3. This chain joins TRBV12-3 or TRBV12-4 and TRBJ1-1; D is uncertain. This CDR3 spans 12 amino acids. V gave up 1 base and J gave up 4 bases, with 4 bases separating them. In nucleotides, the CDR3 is TGTGCCAGCAGTTTAGGGGCCACTGAAGCTTTCTTT. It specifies CASSLGATEAFF.

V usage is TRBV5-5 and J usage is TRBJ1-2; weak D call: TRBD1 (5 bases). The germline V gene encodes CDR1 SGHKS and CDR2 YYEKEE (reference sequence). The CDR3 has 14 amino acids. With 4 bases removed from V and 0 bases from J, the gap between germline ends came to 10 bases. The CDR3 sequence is CASSQTVPNYGYTF. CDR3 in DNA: TGTGCCAGCAGCCAGACAGTGCCTAACTATGGCTACACCTTC.

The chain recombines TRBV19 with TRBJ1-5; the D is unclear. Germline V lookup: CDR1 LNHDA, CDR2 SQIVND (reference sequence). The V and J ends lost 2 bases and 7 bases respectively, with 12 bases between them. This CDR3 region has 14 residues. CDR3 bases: TGTGCCAGTAGTATAACGGGAGCGGGGCAGCCCCAGCATTTT. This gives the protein CASSITGAGQPQHF.

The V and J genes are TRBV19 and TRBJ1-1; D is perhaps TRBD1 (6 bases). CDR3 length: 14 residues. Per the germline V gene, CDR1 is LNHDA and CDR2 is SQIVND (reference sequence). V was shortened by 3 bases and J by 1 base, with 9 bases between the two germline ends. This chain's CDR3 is CASSMGASNTEAFF. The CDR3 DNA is TGTGCCAGTAGTATGGGGGCGTCGAACACTGAAGCTTTCTTT.

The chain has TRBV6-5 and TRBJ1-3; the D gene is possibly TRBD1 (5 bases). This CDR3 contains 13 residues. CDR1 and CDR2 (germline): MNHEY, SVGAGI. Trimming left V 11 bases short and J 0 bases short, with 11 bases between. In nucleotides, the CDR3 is TGTGCCTCAGGGTCATTCTCTGGAAACACCATATATTTT. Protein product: CASGSFSGNTIYF.